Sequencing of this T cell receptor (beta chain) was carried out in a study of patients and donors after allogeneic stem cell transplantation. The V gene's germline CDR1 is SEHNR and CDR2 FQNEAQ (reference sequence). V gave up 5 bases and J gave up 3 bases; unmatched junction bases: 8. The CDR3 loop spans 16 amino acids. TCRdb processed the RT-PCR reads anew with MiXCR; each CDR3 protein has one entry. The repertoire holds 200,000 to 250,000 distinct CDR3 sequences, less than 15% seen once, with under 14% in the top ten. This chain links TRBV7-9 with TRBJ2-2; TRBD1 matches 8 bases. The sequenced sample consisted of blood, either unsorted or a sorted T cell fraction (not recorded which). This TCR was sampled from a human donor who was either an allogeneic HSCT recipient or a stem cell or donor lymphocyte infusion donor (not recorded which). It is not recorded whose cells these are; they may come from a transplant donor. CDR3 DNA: TGTGCCAGCAGCCCCCGGACAGGGTGGGACACCGGGGAGCTGTTTTTT. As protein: CASSPRTGWDTGELFF.